These 9 T cell receptor beta chains originate from one sample sequenced in a study of blood T cell repertoires in COVID-19. Using immunoSEQ multiplex PCR, the repertoire was profiled, and TCRdb retains in-frame clones only, with some absent. Of fewer than 600,000 clones in the sample, 88% are singletons; the top ten hold over 1.5%. Sample: PBMCs or T cells enriched from blood (not recorded which). These receptors came from a woman in her 40s who had recovered from COVID-19.

The genes are TRBV12-3 or TRBV12-4 and TRBJ2-4; D may be TRBD2 (5 bases). Trimming pared 3 bases from V and 11 bases from J, leaving 11 bases between. The CDR3 contains 12 residues. The CDR3 nucleotides are TGTGCCAGCAGTTTGGTCGGGCGGGTTCAGTACTTC. Encoded protein: CASSLVGRVQYF.

The V and J genes are TRBV27 and TRBJ1-5; 10 positions match TRBD1. Germline-derived CDR1 and CDR2 are MNHEY and SMNVEV (reference sequence). J lost 1 base, V lost 0 bases, and 9 bases had no gene match. This CDR3 is built from 19 residues. The CDR3 DNA reads as TGTGCCAGCAGTTTATCCCCCGGGACAGGGGCATGGAGCAATCAGCCCCAGCATTTT. Its translation: CASSLSPGTGAWSNQPQHF.

V and J are TRBV11-3 and TRBJ2-7; 12 bases are shared with TRBD2. CDR3 length equals 16 residues. The V gene end was trimmed by 4 bases and the J gene end by 4 bases; junction bases not matched to a gene: 8. Per germline, CDR1 SGHNT and CDR2 YENEEA. The CDR3 DNA follows: TGTGCCAGCAGCTACCTAGGGACTAGCGGGCTATACGAGCAGTACTTC. Protein product: CASSYLGTSGLYEQYF.

The V gene is TRBV28, the J gene TRBJ1-5, with TRBD1 matching 8 bases. Germline lookup yields CDR1 MDHEN and CDR2 SYDVKM. The V gene end was trimmed by 5 bases and the J gene end by 6 bases; junction bases not matched to a gene: 3. The CDR3 contains 13 residues. CDR3 amino acids: CASSDRGVQPQHF. In nucleotides, the CDR3 is TGTGCCAGCAGTGACAGGGGTGTTCAGCCCCAGCATTTT.

The V gene is TRBV5-6, the J gene TRBJ2-1, with 8 bases identical to TRBD1. The ends lost 1 base at V and 9 bases at J; junction bases unmatched: 9. The CDR3 is 15 amino acids. Germline-derived CDR1 and CDR2 are SGHDT and YYEEEE. CDR3 coding DNA: TGTGCCAGCAGCTTGTTGGACAGGGAGGATGGTGAGCAGTTCTTC. As protein: CASSLLDREDGEQFF.

The CDR3: CASSEGLVADATNEKLFF. The CDR3 region has the DNA TGTGCCAGCAGTGAAGGTTTGGTGGCAGATGCAACTAATGAAAAACTGTTTTTT. V and J are TRBV2 and TRBJ1-4; no definite D call. Germline CDR1 reads SNHLY; CDR2 reads FYNNEI. V lost 1 base to trimming and J lost 0 bases, with 15 bases between them. The CDR3 extends over 18 amino acids.

This clone appeared a few times. The CDR3 region has the DNA TGCGCCAGCAGCCAAGGGAGAGTAGAGTTGGGAAACACCATATATTTT. Protein: CASSQGRVELGNTIYF. V is TRBV4-1 and J is TRBJ1-3; no clear D. The CDR3 is 16 residues long. The germline gives CDR1 MGHRA, CDR2 YSYEKL. V lost 1 base to trimming and J lost 4 bases, with 14 bases between them.

The chain employs TRBV30 and TRBJ1-2; D unclear. CDR1 GTSNPN and CDR2 SVGIG come from the germline V gene (reference sequence). This CDR3 is built from 11 residues. Trimming took off 3 bases at V and 8 bases at J, with 10 bases between the two ends. CDR3 DNA: TGTGCCTGGAGGTACAGTTCCGGCTACACCTTC. Residues: CAWRYSSGYTF.

The rearrangement uses TRBV6-4 and TRBJ1-1; 10 bases line up with TRBD1. J was trimmed by 6 bases and V by 5 bases; bases with no gene match: 3. The CDR3 totals 13 residues. The germline CDR1 and CDR2 sequences are MRHNA and SNTAGT. The CDR3 coding sequence is TGTGCCAGCAGTCCGGACAGGGGGGCTGAAGCTTTCTTT. It encodes CASSPDRGAEAFF.